This T cell receptor beta chain derives from a study of Ad26.COV2.S vaccination and SARS-CoV-2 variants. Repertoires were generated with immunoSEQ multiplex PCR, while TCRdb's copy carries only in-frame clones and drops some. Of around 250,000 clones in the sample, around 88% were seen once. Treatment meaning: around 19 received Ad26.COV2.S at low or high dose, single or two shots; several received placebo; per-sample allocation not given. Specimen acquisition occurred on day 63 following the initial vaccine or placebo injection. CDR3 size: 16 residues. Deletions cut 1 base from V and 2 bases from J, with 11 bases between. Germline loops: CDR1 LGHDT, CDR2 YNNKEL (reference sequence).

The chain uses TRBV3-1 (or the pseudogene TRBV3-2) and TRBJ1-4; D is perhaps TRBD1 (5 bases). The clonotype was recovered from a person between 18 and 65 years old who received the Ad26.COV2.S COVID-19 vaccine or a placebo. Specimen: peripheral blood, collected in a trial of Ad26.COV2.S vaccine versus placebo. The CDR3 nucleotides read TGTGCCAGCAGCCAAGCTCAGGGCCGGACTAATGAAAAACTGTTTTTT. This encodes CASSQAQGRTNEKLFF.